This T cell receptor beta chain was identified during a study of blood T cell repertoires in COVID-19. Study in general: The origin of the acute and convalescent COVID-19 samples was the United States, Italy and Spain. PBMCs, B-cell-depleted T cells, or T cells were the source of the cDNA or gDNA that made up the material.

Authors' analysis steps: Estimated nucleated cell counts came from reference gene primer amplification. The protocol was immunoSEQ multiplex PCR, while the TCRdb copy is restricted to in-frame clones and leaves out a portion. V and J calls plus clone size are reproduced from that table; the DNA served to infer D and trimming. The data show approximately 190,000 clones, roughly four fifths seen once. The germline V gene encodes CDR1 GTSNPN and CDR2 SVGIG (reference sequence). V lost 2 bases and J lost 4, with 15 bases in between. The CDR3 has 15 residues. The origin of this receptor is a man aged 25 to 40 with active or convalescent COVID-19. V is TRBV30 and J is TRBJ2-1; maybe TRBD2 (6 bases). The sequenced sample was peripheral blood. CDR3 sequence (DNA): TGTGCCTGGAGTCGGGACTCAGGCTTATACAATGAGCAGTTCTTC. Protein sequence: CAWSRDSGLYNEQFF. The variable domain in full, completed from reference TRBV30 and TRBJ2-1, reads SQTIHQWPATLVQPVGSPLSLECTVEGTSNPNLYWYRQAAGRGLQLLFYSVGIGQISSEVPQNLSASRPQDRQFILSSKKLLLSDSGFYLCAWSRDSGLYNEQFFGPGTRLTVL.